This T cell receptor (beta chain) was found in a study of T-cell reconstitution after alpha-beta-depleted transplantation in children. Researchers prepared the TCRbeta library using unique molecular identifiers, the study reports. TCRdb independently ran MiXCR on the PCR reads; one entry per CDR3 protein. The sample shows roughly 250,000 distinct CDR3 sequences, less than 9% of them seen only once. Overall study results and limits: Newly made T cells mostly supplied T-cell counts and diversity one year after transplant. Reported findings indicate that, about two months after transplant, alpha-beta T cells came from several hundred expanded clones, which were derived from non-depleted graft cells. It was surviving recipient T cells and thymic progenitors that gave some patients high TCRbeta diversity at day 60.

This clonotype has at least ten counts. Its antigen remains unidentified. Germline V gives CDR1 MGHDK, CDR2 SYGVNS. CDR3 length equals 16 residues. The trim removed 6 bases at V and 2 bases at J, leaving 8 bases unmatched. The sequencing used PBMCs, mostly from graft donor cells, collected 180 days after TCRalphabeta/CD19-depleted stem cell transplant. This receptor was obtained from a male patient between 10 and 17 years old who had a stem cell transplant for acute lymphoblastic leukemia, so the T cells may come from the graft donor. This chain uses TRBV25-1 with TRBJ2-5; 11 bases align to TRBD2. In nucleotides, the CDR3 is TGTGCCAGCAGCGACCTTAGCGGGAGGGGACAAGAGACCCAGTACTTC. It codes for CASSDLSGRGQETQYF.